Listed below are T cell receptor beta chains from one sample, sequenced in a study of T cell changes during pregnancy in multiple sclerosis. Some clones are missing from TCRdb's copy, which holds only in-frame ones; the method was immunoSEQ multiplex PCR. The table lists fewer than 60,000 clones, roughly nine tenths of them singletons, with 0.39% in the top ten. Specimen: CD4+ T cells from peripheral blood mononuclear cells, collected after pregnancy. These receptors came from a female donor with multiple sclerosis, enrolled in a pregnancy study. The CDR3 runs from the conserved cysteine through the conserved F or W. Each record gives: clone size, V gene, J gene, D gene, CDR3 DNA, CDR3 protein. The D gene is left open where the match is weak. Expanded clones get a size class; other rows say once, few or many, or leave the size out.

clone_size: -; v_call: TRBV7-9; j_call: TRBJ2-3; d_call: -; cdr3_nt: TGTGCCAGCAGCTCTCCCCCCGTTGTAGCGGAGAACACAGATACGCAGTATTTT; cdr3_aa: CASSSPPVVAENTDTQYF
clone_size: -; v_call: TRBV5-1; j_call: TRBJ2-5; d_call: -; cdr3_nt: TGCGCCAGCAGCTTCGGACTCATGGCGGAGACCCAGTACTTC; cdr3_aa: CASSFGLMAETQYF
clone_size: once; v_call: TRBV19; j_call: TRBJ2-5; d_call: TRBD2; cdr3_nt: TGTGCCAGTGGAGATAGCGGGAGGATTCGGGAGACCCAGTACTTC; cdr3_aa: CASGDSGRIRETQYF
clone_size: -; v_call: TRBV9; j_call: TRBJ1-4; d_call: TRBD1; cdr3_nt: TGTGCCAGCAGCCCTAGGCCGGGACAGGGAGGCGAAAAACTGTTTTTT; cdr3_aa: CASSPRPGQGGEKLFF
clone_size: -; v_call: TRBV9; j_call: TRBJ1-3; d_call: -; cdr3_nt: TGTGCCAGCTCAGGCAGCCACCCGATCTCTGGAAACACCATATATTTT; cdr3_aa: CASSGSHPISGNTIYF
clone_size: -; v_call: TRBV18; j_call: TRBJ2-7; d_call: TRBD2; cdr3_nt: TGTGCCAGCTCACCACCGATCGGGACTAGCGGGAGAGGCTCCTACGAGCAGTACTTC; cdr3_aa: CASSPPIGTSGRGSYEQYF
clone_size: -; v_call: TRBV5-4; j_call: TRBJ2-5; d_call: TRBD2; cdr3_nt: TGTGCCAGCAGCTCCACTAGCGGGAAAGATTCGTACTTC; cdr3_aa: CASSSTSGKDSYF
clone_size: few; v_call: TRBV27; j_call: TRBJ1-2; d_call: TRBD1; cdr3_nt: TGTGCCAGCAGTCTATGGACAGGGAAAGAGTATGGCTACACCTTC; cdr3_aa: CASSLWTGKEYGYTF
clone_size: -; v_call: TRBV5-1; j_call: TRBJ2-2; d_call: TRBD1; cdr3_nt: TGCGCCAGCAGCTTGGCTACAGGGGGCTACACCGGGGAGCTGTTTTTT; cdr3_aa: CASSLATGGYTGELFF
clone_size: -; v_call: TRBV27; j_call: TRBJ2-7; d_call: -; cdr3_nt: TGTGCCAGCAGTTTTAGCGGTCCAGCTTACTACGAGCAGTACTTC; cdr3_aa: CASSFSGPAYYEQYF
clone_size: -; v_call: TRBV7-2; j_call: TRBJ1-4; d_call: TRBD1; cdr3_nt: TGTGCCAGCAGCCGGGAAGGGACAGGGGATAATGAAAAACTGTTTTTT; cdr3_aa: CASSREGTGDNEKLFF
clone_size: -; v_call: TRBV28; j_call: TRBJ1-2; d_call: TRBD1; cdr3_nt: TGTGCCAGCAGCCCTGACAGGGACGTTGCCTATGGCTACACCTTC; cdr3_aa: CASSPDRDVAYGYTF
clone_size: -; v_call: TRBV11-2; j_call: TRBJ2-7; d_call: -; cdr3_nt: TGTGCCAGCAGCTCGCCTCTCAAAAGCATCTACGAGCAGTACTTC; cdr3_aa: CASSSPLKSIYEQYF
clone_size: few; v_call: TRBV4-1; j_call: TRBJ2-2; d_call: TRBD2; cdr3_nt: TGCGCCAGCAGCCAAGGGCTAGCGGGATACACCGGGGAGCTGTTTTTT; cdr3_aa: CASSQGLAGYTGELFF
clone_size: -; v_call: TRBV19; j_call: TRBJ1-5; d_call: -; cdr3_nt: TGTGCCAGTAGGCCACAGGTGGCAAGCAATCAGCCCCAGCATTTT; cdr3_aa: CASRPQVASNQPQHF
clone_size: -; v_call: TRBV14; j_call: TRBJ1-1; d_call: -; cdr3_nt: TGTGCCAGCAGCCACGGGGGGCACACTGAAGCTTTCTTT; cdr3_aa: CASSHGGHTEAFF
clone_size: -; v_call: TRBV9; j_call: TRBJ2-1; d_call: -; cdr3_nt: TGTGCCAGCAGCGCAACCAGCGGTGGGGGGTACAATGAGCAGTTCTTC; cdr3_aa: CASSATSGGGYNEQFF
clone_size: -; v_call: TRBV18; j_call: TRBJ1-1; d_call: -; cdr3_nt: TGTGCCAGCTCACCACAGCGGGGGTGGAACACTGAAGCTTTCTTT; cdr3_aa: CASSPQRGWNTEAFF
clone_size: -; v_call: TRBV2; j_call: TRBJ1-4; d_call: TRBD1; cdr3_nt: TGTGCCACCAGACGACAGGGAACAACTAATGAAAAACTGTTTTTT; cdr3_aa: CATRRQGTTNEKLFF
clone_size: -; v_call: TRBV18; j_call: TRBJ1-3; d_call: -; cdr3_nt: TGTGCCAGCTCACCTCAGGGTTCCTCTGGAAACACCATATATTTT; cdr3_aa: CASSPQGSSGNTIYF
clone_size: -; v_call: TRBV27; j_call: TRBJ2-1; d_call: -; cdr3_nt: TGTGCCATCCCCCGGGGGAGCAATGAGCAGTTCTTC; cdr3_aa: CAIPRGSNEQFF
clone_size: -; v_call: TRBV20-1; j_call: TRBJ1-5; d_call: TRBD1; cdr3_nt: TGCAGTGCTATTCAGGGGGAGCCCCAGCATTTT; cdr3_aa: CSAIQGEPQHF
clone_size: once; v_call: TRBV11-2; j_call: TRBJ2-2; d_call: -; cdr3_nt: TGTGCCAGCAGCCGGGACTCGAACACCGGGGAGCTGTTTTTT; cdr3_aa: CASSRDSNTGELFF
clone_size: -; v_call: TRBV25-1; j_call: TRBJ2-1; d_call: -; cdr3_nt: TGTGCCAGCAGTGGGTGGTCAACTAGTGAGCAGTTCTTC; cdr3_aa: CASSGWSTSEQFF
clone_size: -; v_call: TRBV19; j_call: TRBJ2-7; d_call: TRBD2; cdr3_nt: TGTGCCAGTACCAAGACTAGCGGGAGAGCCTACGAGCAGTACTTC; cdr3_aa: CASTKTSGRAYEQYF
clone_size: -; v_call: TRBV6-6; j_call: TRBJ2-5; d_call: TRBD1; cdr3_nt: TGTGCCAGCAGGTCGGGACAGAAAGAGACCCAGTACTTC; cdr3_aa: CASRSGQKETQYF
clone_size: -; v_call: TRBV7-9; j_call: TRBJ2-5; d_call: TRBD2; cdr3_nt: TGTGCCAGCAGCCTGGGACTAGCGGGAGGGGAGACCCAGTACTTC; cdr3_aa: CASSLGLAGGETQYF
clone_size: -; v_call: TRBV28; j_call: TRBJ1-4; d_call: -; cdr3_nt: TGTGCCAGCAGCTTGGGGGCAGCAAATGAAAAACTGTTTTTT; cdr3_aa: CASSLGAANEKLFF
clone_size: -; v_call: TRBV29-1; j_call: TRBJ2-4; d_call: -; cdr3_nt: TGCAGCGTTGAAGACCCAAATGGGGGGTTTATCCAGTACTTC; cdr3_aa: CSVEDPNGGFIQYF
clone_size: -; v_call: TRBV5-1; j_call: TRBJ2-7; d_call: TRBD2; cdr3_nt: TGCGCCAGCAGCCTGGGACTAGCGGGAGTGGGCGAGCAGTACTTC; cdr3_aa: CASSLGLAGVGEQYF
clone_size: -; v_call: TRBV7-2; j_call: TRBJ1-1; d_call: -; cdr3_nt: TGTGCCAGCAGCTTAGGTCTCCCCTCGCGCTACACTGAAGCTTTCTTT; cdr3_aa: CASSLGLPSRYTEAFF
clone_size: -; v_call: TRBV27; j_call: TRBJ1-4; d_call: -; cdr3_nt: TGTGCCAGCAAGGAGAGGAATGAAAAACTGTTTTTT; cdr3_aa: CASKERNEKLFF
clone_size: -; v_call: TRBV2; j_call: TRBJ2-1; d_call: -; cdr3_nt: TGTGCCAGCAGTTGGGCCTATGGAGGGGATGAGCAGTTCTTC; cdr3_aa: CASSWAYGGDEQFF
clone_size: -; v_call: TRBV28; j_call: TRBJ2-7; d_call: TRBD1; cdr3_nt: TGTGCCAGCAGTTCGTCCGGGACAGGGGGCTACGAGCAGTACTTC; cdr3_aa: CASSSSGTGGYEQYF
clone_size: -; v_call: TRBV4-1; j_call: TRBJ2-3; d_call: TRBD2; cdr3_nt: TGCGCCAGCAGCCAAGATGGGGCTAGCGGGAGTGATACGCAGTATTTT; cdr3_aa: CASSQDGASGSDTQYF
clone_size: -; v_call: TRBV4-1; j_call: TRBJ1-1; d_call: -; cdr3_nt: TGCGCCAGCAGCCAACCTCCTCTTCGGGGGAAGGCCGAGAGAACTGAAGCTTTCTTT; cdr3_aa: CASSQPPLRGKAERTEAFF
clone_size: -; v_call: TRBV2; j_call: TRBJ2-7; d_call: TRBD2; cdr3_nt: TGTGCCAGCAGTGTGCTAGCGGGAGGAAGCGAGCAGTACTTC; cdr3_aa: CASSVLAGGSEQYF
clone_size: -; v_call: TRBV2; j_call: TRBJ1-2; d_call: -; cdr3_nt: TGTGCCAGCAGTGACTACAGGGTCCCTAACTATGGCTACACCTTC; cdr3_aa: CASSDYRVPNYGYTF
clone_size: -; v_call: TRBV28; j_call: TRBJ2-7; d_call: -; cdr3_nt: TGTGCCAGCTTTGGGACTTTAGCCTACGAGCAGTACTTC; cdr3_aa: CASFGTLAYEQYF
clone_size: -; v_call: TRBV5-4; j_call: TRBJ2-3; d_call: -; cdr3_nt: TGTGCCAGCAGCCTGCCTAGGCCCCATTTAGGCACAGATACGCAGTATTTT; cdr3_aa: CASSLPRPHLGTDTQYF
clone_size: -; v_call: TRBV28; j_call: TRBJ1-2; d_call: TRBD1; cdr3_nt: TGTGCCAGCAACGTGGACAGGGGCTATGGCTACACCTTC; cdr3_aa: CASNVDRGYGYTF
clone_size: -; v_call: TRBV7-2; j_call: TRBJ2-1; d_call: TRBD2; cdr3_nt: TGTGCCAGCAGCTTATCCTCGACTAGCGGGCCCTACAATGAGCAGTTCTTC; cdr3_aa: CASSLSSTSGPYNEQFF
clone_size: -; v_call: TRBV7-2; j_call: TRBJ2-2; d_call: TRBD2; cdr3_nt: TGTGCCAGCAGCTTAGCGGGGTTGAGGTTTGGGAAGCGGGAGAATTCCGGGGAGCTGTTTTTT; cdr3_aa: CASSLAGLRFGKRENSGELFF
clone_size: -; v_call: TRBV30; j_call: TRBJ2-7; d_call: TRBD1; cdr3_nt: TGTGCCAGCCGGACAGGGGGCTACGAGCAGTACTTC; cdr3_aa: CASRTGGYEQYF
clone_size: -; v_call: TRBV6-5; j_call: TRBJ1-2; d_call: -; cdr3_nt: TGTGCCAGCAGCCTTACAGGGCGTAATGGCTACACCTTC; cdr3_aa: CASSLTGRNGYTF
clone_size: -; v_call: TRBV20-1; j_call: TRBJ2-5; d_call: -; cdr3_nt: TGCAGTGCTGGGCAAGGTGAGACCCAGTACTTC; cdr3_aa: CSAGQGETQYF